These 32 T cell receptor beta chains share one sample of origin, sequenced in a study of blood T cell repertoires in COVID-19. Method: immunoSEQ multiplex PCR; TCRdb's copy keeps in-frame clones and lacks some. The sample has roughly 200,000 clones; around 91% are singletons. Sequenced sample: peripheral blood. These receptors originate from a man aged 50-60 years with acute or convalescent COVID-19.

V and J are TRBV9 and TRBJ1-1, with D possibly TRBD1 on 5 matching bases. The CDR3 spans 16 residues. In germline, CDR1 is SGDLS, CDR2 YYNGEE. V lost 4 bases, J lost 1 base, and 17 bases lay in between. The CDR3 protein is CASSSAVARGNTEAFF. CDR3 in DNA: TGTGCCAGCAGCTCAGCTGTGGCAAGGGGGAACACTGAAGCTTTCTTT.

This clone appeared once. V is TRBV6-4 and J is TRBJ1-6; 7 bases fit TRBD1. Germline trimming cut 3 bases from V and 2 bases from J; bases unmatched to any gene: 4. The germline gives CDR1 MRHNA, CDR2 SNTAGT. The CDR3 length is 16 residues. The CDR3 loop is CASSEGQGAYNSPLHF. CDR3 in DNA: TGTGCCAGCAGTGAAGGCCAGGGGGCCTATAATTCACCCCTCCACTTT.

With regard to this clone: One junction end does not reproduce the germline sequence, and a read error may be involved. The chain recombines TRBV9 with TRBJ2-7; 11 bases are shared with TRBD2. The CDR3 totals 13 residues. Germline V gives CDR1 SGDLS, CDR2 YYNGEE. The CDR3 here is CASSAGLAGRPNF. CDR3 nucleotides: TGTGCCAGCAGCGCAGGACTAGCGGGTCGTCCGAACTTC. Variable domain in full (rest from reference TRBV9 and TRBJ2-7): DSGVTQTPKHLITATGQRVTLRCSPRSGDLSVYWYQQSLDQGLQFLIQYYNGEERAKGNILERFSAQQFPDLHSELNLSSLELGDSALYFCASSAGLAGRPNFGPGTRLTVT.

This chain connects TRBV11-2 to TRBJ2-3; TRBD1 matches at 9 bases. Trimming cost V 5 bases and J 1 base; bases outside gene matches: 7. Germline lookup yields CDR1 SGHAT and CDR2 FQNNGV. The CDR3 runs to 16 residues. CDR3 DNA sequence: TGTGCCAGCAGCGCCGGTAGGACAGGGGGCACAGATACGCAGTATTTT. It translates to CASSAGRTGGTDTQYF.

The chain uses TRBV7-9 and TRBJ2-7; 10 bases fit TRBD1. The V gene end was trimmed by 5 bases and the J gene end by 5 bases; junction bases not matched to a gene: 9. There are 15 residues in the CDR3. From germline, CDR1 is SEHNR and CDR2 FQNEAQ (reference sequence). CDR3 in amino acids: CASSPRTGGSHEQYF. CDR3 in DNA: TGTGCCAGCAGCCCTCGGACAGGGGGTTCCCACGAGCAGTACTTC.

The chain is built from TRBV28 and TRBJ1-1, with a tentative D call TRBD1 (5 bases). Germline V gives CDR1 MDHEN, CDR2 SYDVKM. Trimming took off 4 bases at V and 1 base at J, with 19 bases between the two ends. This CDR3 is 17 amino acids long. In DNA, the CDR3 is TGTGCCAGCAGTTCCCCTGGGCGGGGGTTAGGGAACACTGAAGCTTTCTTT. The encoded protein is CASSSPGRGLGNTEAFF.

The chain is built from TRBV3-1 (or the pseudogene TRBV3-2) and TRBJ2-1, with TRBD2 identical over 8 bases. Per germline, CDR1 LGHDT and CDR2 YNNKEL (reference sequence). The CDR3 runs to 13 residues. V shed 0 bases and J 15 bases; nucleotides not matched to a gene: 7. CDR3 coding DNA: TGTGCCAGCAGCCAAGATAGAAGCGGGAGTCCGTTCTTC. It specifies CASSQDRSGSPFF.

The rearrangement links TRBV19 to TRBJ1-5, with D unclear. Per germline, CDR1 LNHDA and CDR2 SQIVND (reference sequence). The CDR3 totals 14 residues. With 1 base removed from V and 7 bases from J, the gap between germline ends came to 11 bases. CDR3 sequence reads: CASSIGQANQPQHF. The CDR3 DNA follows: TGTGCCAGTAGTATAGGGCAGGCTAACCAGCCCCAGCATTTT.

The CDR3 reads CASSFGGARTDTQYF. CDR3 nucleotides: TGTGCCAGCAGTTTTGGGGGGGCGCGCACAGATACGCAGTATTTT. The V and J genes are TRBV27 and TRBJ2-3, with D tentatively TRBD2 (7 bases). This CDR3 spans 15 amino acids. Germline V gene sequence: CDR1 MNHEY, CDR2 SMNVEV (reference sequence). V shed 3 bases and J shed 1 base, with 11 bases lying between them.

The chain is built from TRBV19 and TRBJ1-1; TRBD1 aligns across 8 bases. V lost 4 bases to trimming and J lost 1 base; unmatched junction nucleotides: 2. The CDR3 sequence is 14 residues long. CDR1 and CDR2 from the germline V gene are LNHDA and SQIVND (reference sequence). CDR3 in amino acids: CASSNRGSNTEAFF. The CDR3 nucleotides read TGTGCCAGTAGTAACAGGGGGTCGAACACTGAAGCTTTCTTT.

The V call is TRBV28, the J call TRBJ2-5; 11 positions agree with TRBD1. The CDR3 has 15 amino acids. Germline CDR1 MDHEN, CDR2 SYDVKM. The ends lost 5 bases at V and 4 bases at J; junction bases unmatched: 6. As DNA, the CDR3 is TGTGCCAGCAGTACCGGACAGGGGGCGAGAGAGACCCAGTACTTC. Translating it yields CASSTGQGARETQYF.

This sequence joins TRBV24-1 and TRBJ1-2, with D possibly matching TRBD1 (5 bases). Trimming took off 5 bases at V and 7 bases at J, with 16 bases between the two ends. The germline V gene encodes CDR1 KGHDR and CDR2 SFDVKD. The CDR3 sequence is 14 residues long. CDR3 sequence reads: CATSALGGVRGYTF. The CDR3 coding sequence is TGTGCCACCAGTGCCCTGGGGGGGGTTCGTGGCTACACCTTC.

The chain carries TRBV19 and TRBJ1-1; D is perhaps TRBD1 (6 bases). The CDR3 runs 14 residues. V was shortened by 10 bases and J by 1 base, with 16 bases between the two germline ends. Germline-derived CDR1 and CDR2 are LNHDA and SQIVND (reference sequence). The CDR3 region is CATAGGAPNTEAFF. In DNA form, the CDR3 reads TGTGCCACCGCCGGGGGGGCTCCGAACACTGAAGCTTTCTTT.

The chain joins TRBV9 to TRBJ1-1; 8 positions agree with TRBD1. Germline values: CDR1 SGDLS, CDR2 YYNGEE. The CDR3 covers 15 residues. The junction had 8 bases not matched to a gene; V was cut back by 3 bases and J by 4 bases. The CDR3 coding sequence is TGTGCCAGCAGCGCCGAGACAGGGGATGCCACTGAAGCTTTCTTT. It codes for CASSAETGDATEAFF.

The chain couples TRBV9 to TRBJ2-1; 10 bases map to TRBD2. The V gene's germline CDR1 is SGDLS and CDR2 YYNGEE. With V trimmed by 0 bases and J by 5 bases, 2 bases remained unmatched. The CDR3 is made up of 15 amino acids. CDR3 region: CASSVELAGDNEQFF. DNA of the CDR3: TGTGCCAGCAGCGTAGAGCTAGCGGGAGACAATGAGCAGTTCTTC.

The chain carries TRBV4-2 and TRBJ2-7, with TRBD1 as a possible D gene (5 bases). The germline V gene has CDR1 LGHNA and CDR2 YNFKEQ. V was clipped by 1 base and J by 2 bases, with 12 bases between them. The CDR3 is made up of 15 amino acids. In DNA, the CDR3 is TGTGCCAGCAGCCAAGTGGTGGGGCAAACCTACGAGCAGTACTTC. Protein product: CASSQVVGQTYEQYF.

The chain uses TRBV21-1 and TRBJ2-7; the listed D gene, TRBD1, was not tested against the DNA. TRBV21-1 is a pseudogene segment. CDR3 length: 17 residues. CDR3 protein: CASSKAGWTRISYEQYV. CDR3 bases: TGTGCCAGCAGCAAAGCGGGTTGGACAAGGATCTCCTACGAGCAGTACGTC.

V and J are TRBV6-4 and TRBJ2-6, with 7 bases that match TRBD1. Germline V gives CDR1 MRHNA, CDR2 SNTAGT. V shed 5 bases and J 0 bases; nucleotides not matched to a gene: 4. CDR3 size: 16 residues. The CDR3, as DNA: TGTGCCAGCAGTCAGGGGGACAGCTCTGGGGCCAACGTCCTGACTTTC. The encoded protein is CASSQGDSSGANVLTF.

The chain couples TRBV28 to TRBJ2-3; a weak D match, TRBD2 (5 bases). CDR1 is MDHEN, CDR2 SYDVKM, per germline. Trimming pared 8 bases from V and 5 bases from J, leaving 17 bases between. This CDR3 has 14 residues. The CDR3 is CASAYRAGRDTQYF. The CDR3 region has the DNA TGTGCCAGCGCCTACCGGGCGGGCAGAGATACGCAGTATTTT.

This chain joins TRBV18 and TRBJ1-4; the match to TRBD1 covers 9 bases. This CDR3 has 17 amino acids. Germline CDR1 reads KGHSH; CDR2 reads LQKENI. The ends lost 0 bases at V and 5 bases at J; junction bases unmatched: 7. CDR3 residues: CASSPPSRGTGNEKLFF. CDR3 coding DNA: TGTGCCAGCTCACCACCGTCCCGCGGGACAGGGAATGAAAAACTGTTTTTT.

On this clone itself: This specimen includes other DNA sequences encoding the same CDR3. The chain links TRBV29-1 to TRBJ2-2, with 11 bases fitting TRBD1. The CDR3 runs to 13 residues. Per germline, CDR1 SQVTM and CDR2 ANQGSEA. The V segment lost 5 bases and the J segment 5 bases; nucleotides outside the gene matches: 1. The CDR3 DNA is TGCAGCGTTAGGGACAGGGGGACCGGGGAGCTGTTTTTT. It is translated as CSVRDRGTGELFF.

This chain links TRBV9 with TRBJ2-5; maybe TRBD1 (6 bases). Germline V lookup: CDR1 SGDLS, CDR2 YYNGEE. V was pared by 4 bases and J by 2 bases, with 9 bases between. The CDR3 totals 13 residues. The CDR3 sequence is CASSLGTQETQYF. The CDR3 region has the DNA TGTGCCAGCAGCCTAGGGACACAAGAGACCCAGTACTTC.

The CDR3 sequence is CASTLGASGANVLTF. The CDR3 DNA reads TGTGCCAGCACTTTGGGGGCCTCTGGGGCCAACGTCCTGACTTTC. The genes are TRBV6-5 and TRBJ2-6; a possible D gene is TRBD1 (6 bases). From germline, CDR1 is MNHEY and CDR2 SVGAGI. Trimming stripped 7 bases from V and 0 bases from J, with 10 bases between. The CDR3 is 15 amino acids.

V usage is TRBV7-6 and J usage is TRBJ2-5; TRBD1 aligns across 7 bases. The CDR3 is made up of 14 amino acids. V lost 5 bases, J lost 1 base, and 4 bases stayed unmatched. The V gene's germline CDR1 is SGHVS and CDR2 FNYEAQ. The CDR3 DNA follows: TGTGCCAGCAGCGTGACAGGGTTCCAAGAGACCCAGTACTTC. Protein: CASSVTGFQETQYF.

The chain recombines TRBV2 with TRBJ1-2; 7 bases are a match to TRBD1. This CDR3 has 13 residues. The germline V gene has CDR1 SNHLY and CDR2 FYNNEI. The V and J ends lost 4 bases and 3 bases, in that order; junction bases with no gene match: 2. The CDR3 loop is CASSGGTDYGYTF. The CDR3 DNA reads as TGTGCCAGCAGTGGAGGGACAGACTATGGCTACACCTTC.

The genes are TRBV3-1 (or the pseudogene TRBV3-2) and TRBJ1-2; the match to TRBD1 covers 8 bases. The CDR3 has 15 amino acids. V was clipped by 3 bases and J by 7 bases; unmatched bases: 10. Germline lookup yields CDR1 LGHDT and CDR2 YNNKEL (reference sequence). The chain's CDR3 is CASSHSTGERVGYTF. The CDR3 DNA sequence: TGTGCCAGCAGCCATTCGACAGGGGAAAGAGTTGGCTACACCTTC.

The chain couples TRBV3-1 (or the pseudogene TRBV3-2) to TRBJ2-5; no firm D call. Germline CDR1 and CDR2: LGHDT and YNNKEL (reference sequence). Trimming stripped 1 base from V and 4 bases from J, with 10 bases between. This CDR3 has 14 residues. The CDR3 loop reads CASSQVGPRETQYF. The CDR3 nucleotides read TGTGCCAGCAGCCAAGTTGGGCCCCGAGAGACCCAGTACTTC.

The rearrangement joins TRBV27 to TRBJ1-2; D is undetermined. CDR1 is MNHEY and CDR2 is SMNVEV in the germline V gene (reference sequence). CDR3 length: 13 residues. V was shortened by 3 bases and J by 7 bases, with 12 bases between the two germline ends. The CDR3, as DNA: TGTGCCAGCAGTTTGGGCCCGGCTATTGGCTACACCTTC. Protein: CASSLGPAIGYTF.

The chain links TRBV27 to TRBJ2-7, with TRBD1 as a possible D gene (5 bases). Looked up from germline, CDR1 is MNHEY and CDR2 is SMNVEV (reference sequence). V shed 5 bases and J shed 4 bases, with 12 bases lying between them. The CDR3 covers 13 residues. The CDR3 region is CASSGAGWYEQYV. The CDR3 nucleotides read TGTGCCAGCAGTGGGGCAGGGTGGTACGAGCAGTACGTC.

This chain connects TRBV6-5 to TRBJ2-7, with a possible D match to TRBD1 (6 bases). This CDR3 comprises 14 residues. From germline, CDR1 is MNHEY and CDR2 SVGAGI. Trimming cost V 7 bases and J 4 bases, with 17 bases left between them. CDR3 sequence (DNA): TGTGCCAGCAATTTACAGGGTGGTGGGTACGAGCAGTACTTC. Translation: CASNLQGGGYEQYF.

This clone appeared once. This sequence joins TRBV19 and TRBJ1-5, with no clear D. The length of the CDR3 is 17 residues. Germline CDR1 reads LNHDA; CDR2 reads SQIVND (reference sequence). Trimming removed 8 bases at V and 0 bases at J, with 20 bases between. CDR3 in amino acids: CASSMRVSSDSNQPQHF. CDR3 DNA: TGTGCCAGTTCCATGCGGGTGAGCAGCGATAGCAATCAGCCCCAGCATTTT.

The chain joins TRBV29-1 to TRBJ1-1; maybe TRBD1 (5 bases). CDR1 is SQVTM, CDR2 ANQGSEA, per germline. The CDR3 has 13 amino acids. Trimming left V 2 bases short and J 1 base short, with 8 bases between. The CDR3 region is CSVETQGNTEAFF. For the CDR3, the DNA is TGCAGCGTTGAAACGCAGGGGAACACTGAAGCTTTCTTT.